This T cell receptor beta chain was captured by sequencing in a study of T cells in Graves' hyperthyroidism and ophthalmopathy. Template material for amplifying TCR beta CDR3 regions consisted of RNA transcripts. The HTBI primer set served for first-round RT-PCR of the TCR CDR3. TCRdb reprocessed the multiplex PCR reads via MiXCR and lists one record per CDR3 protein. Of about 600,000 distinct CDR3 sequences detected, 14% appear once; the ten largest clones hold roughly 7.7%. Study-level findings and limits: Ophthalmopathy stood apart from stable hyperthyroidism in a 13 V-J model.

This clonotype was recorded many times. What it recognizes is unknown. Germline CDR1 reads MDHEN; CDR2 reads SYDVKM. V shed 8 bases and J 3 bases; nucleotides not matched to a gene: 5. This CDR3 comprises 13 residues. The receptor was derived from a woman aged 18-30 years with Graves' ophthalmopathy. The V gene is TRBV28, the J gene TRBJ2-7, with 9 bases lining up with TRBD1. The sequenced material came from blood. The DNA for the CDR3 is TGTGCCAGCGCCCCGGGACAGGGCTACGAGCAGTACTTC. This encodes CASAPGQGYEQYF.